The 20 T cell receptor beta chains given below trace back to one sample, sequenced in a study of low-dose radiotherapy and immunotherapy resistance in tumors (dated by TCRdb to between 2021 and 2024). Superscript III and a set of TRAV- and TRBV-specific primers were used to synthesize first-strand cDNA, so that both TCRalpha and TCRbeta chains were covered. TCRs were amplified with Phusion for 20 to 25 PCR cycles, with a constant-region primer paired with the adapter attached to the V primers. Using fastp at Q25 and MiXCR, TCRdb reprocessed the public reads and kept productive beta chains. One record per CDR3 amino acid sequence lists the most common genes and DNA. This sample is represented by some 10,000 distinct CDR3 sequences; roughly two thirds of them were singletons. The leading ten clones occupy around 6.5% of the sample. These receptor sequences come from a human donor with advanced metastatic prostate, ovarian, gallbladder or colorectal cancer (not recorded which). This table probably holds off-target reads from a library built for another chain.

The CDR3 sequence is CASSVGTGSGEQYF. CDR3 bases: TGTGCCAGCAGCGTCGGGACAGGGAGCGGCGAGCAGTACTTC. This sequence joins TRBV7-9 and TRBJ2-7; TRBD1 agrees at 9 bases. Looked up from germline, CDR1 is SEHNR and CDR2 is FQNEAQ (reference sequence). The CDR3 extends over 14 amino acids. Unmatched junction bases numbered 8, after V lost 5 bases and J lost 6 bases. The entire variable domain, with the rest obtained from reference TRBV7-9 and TRBJ2-7, is as follows: DTGVSQNPRHKITKRGQNVTFRCDPISEHNRLYWYRQTLGQGPEFLTYFQNEAQLEKSRLLSDRFSAERPKGSFSTLEIQRTEQGDSAMYLCASSVGTGSGEQYFGPGTRLTVT.

This clonotype has only a few counts. The V and J genes are TRBV29-1 and TRBJ2-1; D may be TRBD1 (6 bases). Germline V gives CDR1 SQVTM, CDR2 ANQGSEA. The CDR3 totals 12 residues. V lost 7 bases and J lost 6, with 13 bases in between. This CDR3 reads CSAQGNSNEQFF. For the CDR3, the DNA is TGCAGCGCCCAGGGGAATTCCAATGAGCAGTTCTTC.

This clonotype showed up just once. This sequence joins TRBV19 and TRBJ1-5; no clear D. This CDR3 region has 12 residues. Germline lookup yields CDR1 LNHDA and CDR2 SQIVND (reference sequence). The V and J ends lost 1 base and 5 bases respectively, with 3 bases between them. CDR3: CASSIAHQPQHF. CDR3 DNA sequence: TGTGCCAGTAGTATAGCCCATCAGCCCCAGCATTTT.

The rearrangement joins TRBV6-2 or TRBV6-3 to TRBJ2-5; D is ambiguous. V lost 2 bases and J 4 bases, leaving 2 bases between the germline ends. Germline CDR1 and CDR2: MNHEY and SVGEGT. This CDR3 contains 11 residues. This CDR3 is CASSYGETQYF. CDR3 nucleotides: TGTGCCAGCAGTTACGGAGAGACCCAGTACTTC.

The genes are TRBV30 and TRBJ2-7, with D unresolved. Per the germline V gene, CDR1 is GTSNPN and CDR2 is SVGIG (reference sequence). With 0 bases removed from V and 4 bases from J, the gap between germline ends came to 10 bases. This CDR3 has 13 residues. CDR3 residues: CAWSVGILYEQYF. The CDR3 DNA sequence: TGTGCCTGGAGTGTCGGAATTCTTTACGAGCAGTACTTC.

The V gene is TRBV5-1, the J gene TRBJ2-7; 9 bases are a match to TRBD1. This CDR3 contains 14 residues. Germline trimming cut 4 bases from V and 6 bases from J; bases unmatched to any gene: 8. Germline CDR1 and CDR2: SGHRS and YFSETQ. The CDR3 is CASSPRTGDREQYF. The CDR3 coding sequence is TGCGCCAGCAGCCCCCGGACAGGGGACCGCGAGCAGTACTTC.

The chain links TRBV6-2 or TRBV6-3 to TRBJ2-3; 15 nucleotides agree with TRBD2. This CDR3 spans 17 amino acids. Per germline, CDR1 MNHEY and CDR2 SVGEGT. With V trimmed by 4 bases and J by 9 bases, 11 bases remained unmatched. The CDR3 reads CASSWGWTSGRADTQYF. CDR3 DNA sequence: TGTGCCAGCAGTTGGGGTTGGACTAGCGGGAGGGCCGACACGCAGTATTTT.

The chain recombines TRBV27 with TRBJ2-7; tentative D call: TRBD2 (6 bases). The CDR3 consists of 13 residues. CDR1 is MNHEY, CDR2 SMNVEV, per germline (reference sequence). V shed 9 bases and J shed 4 bases, with 16 bases lying between them. The CDR3 nucleotides read TGTGCCAGTCGGAGGGCCGTATCTTACGAGCAGTACTTC. This codes for CASRRAVSYEQYF.

The V call is TRBV5-4, the J call TRBJ1-4; D unresolved. This CDR3 region has 14 residues. V was shortened by 4 bases and J by 8 bases, with 15 bases between the two germline ends. CDR1 is SGHNT and CDR2 is YYREEE in the germline V gene (reference sequence). Here the CDR3 DNA reads TGTGCCAGCAGCCAAGACAACACCGAAGAAAAACTGTTTTTT. Its translation: CASSQDNTEEKLFF.

This clonotype was counted only a few times. The rearrangement uses TRBV28 and TRBJ2-5, with 10 positions matching TRBD2. CDR1 is MDHEN and CDR2 is SYDVKM in the germline V gene. J lost 2 bases, V lost 6 bases, and 9 bases had no gene match. The CDR3 extends over 16 amino acids. CDR3 in DNA: TGTGCCAGCAGCTCGTCCGGGACTAGCGAGCAAGAGACCCAGTACTTC. Translation: CASSSSGTSEQETQYF. Drawing the rest from reference TRBV28 and TRBJ2-5, the complete variable domain is DVKVTQSSRYLVKRTGEKVFLECVQDMDHENMFWYRQDPGLGLRLIYFSYDVKMKEKGDIPEGYSVSREKKERFSLILESASTNQTSMYLCASSSSGTSEQETQYFGPGTRLLVL.

V and J are TRBV4-1 and TRBJ2-7; no reliable D call. V lost 0 bases to trimming and J lost 4 bases, with 13 bases between them. The CDR3 has 15 residues. Germline V gene lookup returns CDR1 MGHRA and CDR2 YSYEKL. The DNA of the CDR3 is TGCGCCAGCAGCCAAGAAATGAGCCAGGTTTACGAGCAGTACTTC. The encoded protein is CASSQEMSQVYEQYF.

V usage is TRBV6-2 or TRBV6-3 and J usage is TRBJ1-5; D unresolved. The V and J ends lost 6 bases and 4 bases respectively, with 7 bases between them. The germline V gene encodes CDR1 MNHEY and CDR2 SVGEGT. The CDR3 consists of 12 residues. CDR3 in DNA: TGTGCCAGCAGGGACGGTAATCAGCCCCAGCATTTT. Its protein is CASRDGNQPQHF.

This rearrangement joins TRBV29-1 to TRBJ2-2; 11 bases agree with TRBD2. CDR1 and CDR2 from the germline V gene are SQVTM and ANQGSEA. CDR3 length: 16 residues. J lost 5 bases, V lost 2 bases, and 7 bases had no gene match. This chain's CDR3 is CSVESSGGVETGELFF. The CDR3 nucleotides are TGCAGCGTTGAAAGTAGCGGGGGGGTGGAGACCGGGGAGCTGTTTTTT.

This chain links TRBV5-4 with TRBJ1-1, with D maybe TRBD1 (5 bases). Germline V gene lookup returns CDR1 SGHNT and CDR2 YYREEE (reference sequence). The V and J ends lost 3 bases and 3 bases respectively, with 12 bases between them. This CDR3 has 14 amino acids. The CDR3 spells CASSSWGRDTEAFF. The DNA of the CDR3 is TGTGCCAGCAGCTCCTGGGGCAGGGACACTGAAGCTTTCTTT.

V usage is TRBV3-1 and J usage is TRBJ2-5; 9 bases map to TRBD2. CDR3 length equals 16 residues. The germline V gene has CDR1 LGHDT and CDR2 YNNKEL (reference sequence). Trimming cost V 1 base and J 1 base; bases outside gene matches: 4. CDR3 coding DNA: TGTGCCAGCAGCCAAGGACTAGCGGTAACCCAAGAGACCCAGTACTTC. Its translation is CASSQGLAVTQETQYF.

The chain has TRBV7-6 and TRBJ2-2, with D tentatively TRBD2 (5 bases). The CDR3 sequence is 17 residues long. The V gene lost 4 bases and the J gene lost 5 bases, with 20 bases spanning the gap. Germline CDR1 reads SGHVS; CDR2 reads FNYEAQ. CDR3 sequence: CASSSARLAQWTGELFF. The CDR3 DNA follows: TGTGCCAGCAGCTCCGCCCGGCTAGCCCAATGGACCGGGGAGCTGTTTTTT.

This rearrangement joins TRBV9 to TRBJ2-5, with D tentatively TRBD1 (5 bases). V was shortened by 0 bases and J by 5 bases, with 11 bases between the two germline ends. Germline V gene sequence: CDR1 SGDLS, CDR2 YYNGEE. The CDR3 loop spans 14 amino acids. CDR3 nucleotides: TGTGCCAGCAGCGTAGATAACAGGATGGAGACCCAGTACTTC. This codes for CASSVDNRMETQYF.

The rearrangement joins TRBV20-1 to TRBJ2-5; 8 positions agree with TRBD2. Germline values: CDR1 DFQATT, CDR2 SNEGSKA (reference sequence). The CDR3 contains 16 residues. V dropped 0 bases and J dropped 3; count of bases not matched to a gene: 9. CDR3 region: CSARDWVAGIEETQYF. CDR3 coding DNA: TGCAGTGCTAGAGATTGGGTAGCGGGGATTGAAGAGACCCAGTACTTC.

V gene TRBV19 combines with J gene TRBJ1-2; tentatively, D is TRBD1 (6 bases). This CDR3 spans 13 amino acids. Trimming left V 6 bases short and J 3 bases short, with 11 bases between. Germline lookup yields CDR1 LNHDA and CDR2 SQIVND (reference sequence). CDR3 amino acids: CASRDRAYYGYTF. The CDR3 coding sequence is TGTGCCAGTAGGGACAGAGCCTACTATGGCTACACCTTC.

The chain recombines TRBV9 with TRBJ2-1; 12 bases fit TRBD2. The CDR3 loop spans 16 amino acids. V was pared by 3 bases and J by 10 bases, with 11 bases of the junction left unmatched. Germline CDR1 reads SGDLS; CDR2 reads YYNGEE. CDR3 amino acids: CASSATGTSGPIEQFF. CDR3 sequence (DNA): TGTGCCAGCAGCGCGACCGGGACTAGCGGGCCCATAGAGCAGTTCTTC.